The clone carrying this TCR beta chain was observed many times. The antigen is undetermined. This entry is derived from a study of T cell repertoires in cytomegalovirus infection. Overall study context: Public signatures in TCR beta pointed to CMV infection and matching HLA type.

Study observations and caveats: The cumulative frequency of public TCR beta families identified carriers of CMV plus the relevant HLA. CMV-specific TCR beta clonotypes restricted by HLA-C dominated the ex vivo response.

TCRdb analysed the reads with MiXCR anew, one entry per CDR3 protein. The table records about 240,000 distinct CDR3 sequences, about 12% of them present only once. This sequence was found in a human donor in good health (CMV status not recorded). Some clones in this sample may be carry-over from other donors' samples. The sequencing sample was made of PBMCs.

The CDR3 DNA reads as TGTGCCAGCAGCCCCCCCGGGTATGGCTACACCTTC. Protein: CASSPPGYGYTF. The chain recombines TRBV7-2 with TRBJ1-2; D not resolved. The CDR3 loop spans 12 amino acids. V was cut by 5 bases and J by 5 bases, with 9 bases left in between. Germline V lookup: CDR1 SGHTA, CDR2 FQGNSA.